This TCR beta chain is drawn from a study of molecular identifiers for immune sequencing clone quantification. From germline, CDR1 is SEHNR and CDR2 FQNEAQ (reference sequence). The CDR3 runs 14 residues. The ends lost 3 bases at V and 3 bases at J; junction bases unmatched: 5. Bulk TCR libraries used previously described methods and listed TCR primers. TCRdb redid the calling of the PCR reads with MiXCR, one entry per CDR3 protein. The sample has under 600,000 distinct CDR3 sequences, 20% to 25% seen once. Overall study results and limits: Amid fewer than 1.3 million naive cells, spiked Jurkat TCR RNA from one cell was reportedly still detectable. The share of molecules held by clones above 20 RNA copies was over 99% in effector cells and under 1% in naive cells.

A remark on this clonotype: No antigen is known for it.

The naive CD8 libraries originated from between 20,000 and 1,000,000 sorted cells and drew on 10%, 30% or 50% RNA. The chain couples TRBV7-9 to TRBJ2-7, with TRBD2 matching over 7 bases. The sequence was collected from a human donor in good health. Some libraries in this study had Jurkat cell RNA spiked in. Sequences were obtained from naive CD8+ T cells from blood, with Jurkat cell RNA spiked in. Stated subset: FACS-sorted CD8+CD4-CCR7+CD45RA+ naive T cells. CDR3 DNA: TGTGCCAGCAGCTTGACGACTAGCAACTACGAGCAGTACTTC. Protein product: CASSLTTSNYEQYF.